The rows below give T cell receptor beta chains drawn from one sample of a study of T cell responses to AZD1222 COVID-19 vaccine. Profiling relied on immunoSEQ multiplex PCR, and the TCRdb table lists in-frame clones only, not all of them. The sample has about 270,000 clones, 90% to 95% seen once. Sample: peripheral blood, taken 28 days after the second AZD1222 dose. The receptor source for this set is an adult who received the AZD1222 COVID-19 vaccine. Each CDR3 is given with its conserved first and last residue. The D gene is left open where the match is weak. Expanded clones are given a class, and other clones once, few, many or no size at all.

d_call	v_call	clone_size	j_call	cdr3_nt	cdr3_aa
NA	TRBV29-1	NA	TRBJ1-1	TGCAGCGGGGGGGGCACTAATGAAGCTTTCTTT	CSGGGTNEAFF
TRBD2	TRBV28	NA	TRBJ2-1	TGTGCCACACGCGGGAGGGGAGGTATCGATGAGCAGTTCTTC	CATRGRGGIDEQFF
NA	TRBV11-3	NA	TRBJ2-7	TGTGCCAGCAGCTCAGGGGGAGGGTCCTACGAGCAGTACTTC	CASSSGGGSYEQYF
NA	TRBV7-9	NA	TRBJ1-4	TGTGCCAGCAGCGGGGGAGAAAAACTGTTTTTT	CASSGGEKLFF
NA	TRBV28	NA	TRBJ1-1	TGTGCCACCACGGGCTCAGGTTGGGAAGCTTTCTTT	CATTGSGWEAFF
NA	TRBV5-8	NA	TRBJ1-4	TGTGCCAGCAGCTTCGGAGGCGGGAGGGAAAAACTGTTTTTT	CASSFGGGREKLFF
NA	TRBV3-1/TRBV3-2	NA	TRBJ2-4	TGTGCCAGCAGCCAAGATCATCCGCAGGGTACCAAAAACATTCAGTACTTC	CASSQDHPQGTKNIQYF
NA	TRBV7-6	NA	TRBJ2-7	TGTGCCAGCAGCCCGGACCGTCATTACGAGCAGTACTTC	CASSPDRHYEQYF
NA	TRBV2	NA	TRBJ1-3	TGTGCCAGCAGGGTATCCTCTGGAAACACCATATATTTT	CASRVSSGNTIYF
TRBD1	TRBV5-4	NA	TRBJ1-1	TGTGCCAGCAGCTCAAAGGCCAGGGGGCAGGGCACTGAAGCTTTCTTT	CASSSKARGQGTEAFF
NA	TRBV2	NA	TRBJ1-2	TGTGCCAGCAGTGAAGGGGACACGACGGATGGCTACACCTTC	CASSEGDTTDGYTF
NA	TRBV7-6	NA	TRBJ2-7	TGTGCCAGCAGCCGAGGACAGAACTCCTACGAGCAGTACTTC	CASSRGQNSYEQYF
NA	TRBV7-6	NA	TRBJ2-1	TGTGCCAGCAGCTTTCGCGTTGATGGAAACAATGAGCAGTTCTTC	CASSFRVDGNNEQFF
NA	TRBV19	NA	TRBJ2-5	TGTGCCACCGAATGCCCCGGGACCGCGTTGAAGGAGACCCAGTACTTC	CATECPGTALKETQYF
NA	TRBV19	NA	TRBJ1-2	TGTGCCAGTACCGGCGGGCAGGGAAGGGGCTATGGCTACACCTTC	CASTGGQGRGYGYTF
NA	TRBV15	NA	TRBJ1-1	TGTGCCACCAGCAGAGATCGGCTAAGGAACACTGAAGCTTTCTTT	CATSRDRLRNTEAFF
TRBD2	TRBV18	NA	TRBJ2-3	TGTGCCAGCTCTCGTAGCGGGAGGTCAGGCACAGATACGCAGTATTTT	CASSRSGRSGTDTQYF
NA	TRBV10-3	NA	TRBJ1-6	TGTGCCATCAACGGGGGCCGTAATTCACCCCTCCACTTT	CAINGGRNSPLHF
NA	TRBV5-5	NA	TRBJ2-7	TGTGCCAGCAGCTCGGACGTGGGGCGCATAGACGAGCAGTACTTC	CASSSDVGRIDEQYF
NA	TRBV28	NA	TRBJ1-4	TGTGCCAGCCGGCGGGCCGCCGGGGCCGCGGAACTGTTTTTT	CASRRAAGAAELFF
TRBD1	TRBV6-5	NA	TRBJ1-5	TGTGCCAGCAGTTCCAGGGGGCAACAGCCCCAGCATTTT	CASSSRGQQPQHF
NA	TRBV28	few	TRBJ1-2	TGTGCCAGCAGTTCTTTCAATCTCCCCTATGGCTACACCTTC	CASSSFNLPYGYTF
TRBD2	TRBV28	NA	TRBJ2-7	TGTGCCAGCCACTCCAGACTAGCGGGGGGCCTGGACGAGCAGTACTTC	CASHSRLAGGLDEQYF
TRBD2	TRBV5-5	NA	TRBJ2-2	TGTGCCAGCAGACTACTAGCGGGGAACACCGGGGAGCTGTTTTTT	CASRLLAGNTGELFF
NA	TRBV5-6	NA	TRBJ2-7	TGTGCCAGCAGCTCGGGGACGGAGTTTCCCTACGAGCAGTACTTC	CASSSGTEFPYEQYF